This TCR beta chain was documented in a study of T cells in women clearing cervical HPV infection. Overall study: Case blood was drawn a median about 150 days after lesion detection. HLA type could not be excluded as a confounder. Study-wide findings and caveats: Richness plus V gene abundances separated cases from controls with AUC less than 0.9.

As regards this clone: Its antigen remains unidentified. The read stops 3 residues short of the end of the CDR3; the missing end is completed from the germline J gene.

There are 13 residues in the CDR3. V lost 5 bases and J lost 3; bases outside the gene matches: 1. CDR1 and CDR2 (germline): SGHRS, YFSETQ. Measured with immunoSEQ multiplex PCR; TCRdb has only the in-frame clones, and not every one. Its table records tens of thousands of clones. Sequencing was carried out using blood buffy coat. This receptor was obtained from a woman between 18 and 70 years old with a cervical HPV16 infection that either progressed to CIN3+ or cleared (not recorded which). The chain carries TRBV5-1 and TRBJ2-5; 10 bases align to TRBD2. The covered CDR3 bases are TGCGCCAGCAGGGGGACTAGCGAAGAGACC. Protein product: CASRGTSEET. The entire CDR3 sequence reads CASRGTSEETQYF.